The 17 T cell receptor beta chains in this list originate from one sample, sequenced in a study of T cell responses to AZD1222 COVID-19 vaccine. Profiled with immunoSEQ multiplex PCR; TCRdb holds only in-frame clones, not every one. The data contain 90,000 to 150,000 clones, more than 80% of them singletons. The starting material was peripheral blood, obtained on day 0 of AZD1222 vaccination. The source of these receptors is an adult in good health.

This clone occurred a few times. The gene calls are TRBV24-1 and TRBJ2-7; no definite D call. Trimming shortened V by 3 bases and J by 5 bases, and 10 bases separated the two germline ends. Germline assignment: CDR1 KGHDR and CDR2 SFDVKD. This CDR3 region has 13 residues. CDR3: CATSDGMGHEQYF. DNA of the CDR3: TGTGCCACCAGTGATGGGATGGGCCACGAGCAGTACTTC.

The chain uses TRBV12-5 and TRBJ2-6, with TRBD1 identical over 12 bases. The CDR3 runs 17 residues. Germline V gives CDR1 LGHNT, CDR2 FRNRAP. V was pared by 7 bases and J by 3 bases, with 7 bases of the junction left unmatched. In nucleotides, the CDR3 is TGTGCTAGTGCCTTCGGGACAGGGGGCATTGGGGCCAACGTCCTGACTTTC. Protein: CASAFGTGGIGANVLTF.

V and J are TRBV3-1 (or the pseudogene TRBV3-2) and TRBJ2-3; 9 bases agree with TRBD2. The V and J ends lost 1 base and 6 bases, in that order; junction bases with no gene match: 11. Per the germline V gene, CDR1 is LGHDT and CDR2 is YNNKEL (reference sequence). This CDR3 spans 17 amino acids. The CDR3 reads CASSQGAGGVIGDTQYF. As DNA, the CDR3 is TGTGCCAGCAGCCAAGGTGCGGGGGGGGTAATCGGCGATACGCAGTATTTT.

This chain uses TRBV7-3 with TRBJ2-3; 9 nucleotides align to TRBD2. Germline CDR1 reads SGHTA; CDR2 reads FQGTGA. The CDR3 runs 16 residues. The V gene end was trimmed by 5 bases and the J gene end by 2 bases; junction bases not matched to a gene: 8. The CDR3 nucleotides read TGTGCCAGCAGCCGTACGGGACTAGCTAACACAGATACGCAGTATTTT. This translates into CASSRTGLANTDTQYF.

This clone was detected once. This rearrangement joins TRBV6-6 to TRBJ1-4, with D maybe TRBD1 (6 bases). Trimming left V 6 bases short and J 7 bases short, with 15 bases between. This CDR3 spans 14 amino acids. Germline V gene sequence: CDR1 MNHNY, CDR2 SVGAGI (reference sequence). The CDR3 reads CASSRTEGGEKLFF. CDR3 DNA sequence: TGTGCCAGCAGCCGTACTGAGGGGGGTGAAAAACTGTTTTTT.

This chain links TRBV9 with TRBJ2-2; D remains unclear. CDR3 length equals 14 residues. Per germline, CDR1 SGDLS and CDR2 YYNGEE. Trimming removed 1 base from V and 3 bases from J, with 7 bases in between. DNA for the CDR3: TGTGCCAGCAGCGTACGGGTCGACACCGGGGAGCTGTTTTTT. As protein: CASSVRVDTGELFF.

The CDR3 spells CASSLRLGGHTGELFF. CDR3 coding DNA: TGTGCCAGCAGCTTAAGACTCGGGGGCCACACCGGGGAGCTGTTTTTT. V and J are TRBV7-3 and TRBJ2-2, with D tentatively TRBD1 or TRBD2 (6 bases each). V was trimmed by 1 base and J by 3 bases, leaving 12 bases between them. CDR1 and CDR2 from the germline V gene are SGHTA and FQGTGA. This CDR3 region has 16 residues.

This clone was found a few times. The genes are TRBV7-9 and TRBJ2-5; D could derive from TRBD1 or TRBD2 (5 bases each). Germline CDR1 SEHNR, CDR2 FQNEAQ (reference sequence). The ends were cut back, 7 bases at V and 5 bases at J, with 11 bases in the middle. This CDR3 region has 12 residues. The CDR3 loop reads CASNSGSETQYF. The DNA for the CDR3 is TGTGCCAGCAACTCAGGGAGTGAGACCCAGTACTTC.

CDR3 sequence: CASSQFNEVSQFF. In DNA, the CDR3 is TGCGCCAGCAGCCAGTTCAATGAGGTTAGCCAGTTCTTC. This chain links TRBV4-1 with TRBJ2-1; D remains ambiguous. Germline CDR1 MGHRA, CDR2 YSYEKL. Trimming cost V 3 bases and J 13 bases, with 16 bases left between them. The CDR3 consists of 13 residues.

The chain joins TRBV27 to TRBJ2-3, with no clear D. Germline CDR1 reads MNHEY; CDR2 reads SMNVEV (reference sequence). This CDR3 contains 17 residues. V lost 1 base, J lost 0 bases, and 14 bases lay in between. DNA for the CDR3: TGTGCCAGCAGTTTATTCTCTTTTTGGGCTAGCACAGATACGCAGTATTTT. Protein sequence: CASSLFSFWASTDTQYF.

The rearrangement uses TRBV6-5 and TRBJ2-2, with 9 nucleotides matching TRBD1. This CDR3 has 16 amino acids. V was clipped by 3 bases and J by 4 bases; unmatched bases: 6. Per the germline V gene, CDR1 is MNHEY and CDR2 is SVGAGI. The CDR3 DNA follows: TGTGCCAGCAGTTATCCCACAGGGGGCCCCACCGGGGAGCTGTTTTTT. It codes for CASSYPTGGPTGELFF.

The rearrangement uses TRBV5-4 and TRBJ2-7; 9 bases fit TRBD2. The germline V gene encodes CDR1 SGHNT and CDR2 YYREEE (reference sequence). This CDR3 comprises 15 residues. Trimming removed 7 bases from V and 6 bases from J; junction bases left unmatched: 14. CDR3 protein: CASGNREREVREQYF. The DNA of the CDR3 is TGTGCCAGCGGCAATCGGGAGCGGGAGGTACGCGAGCAGTACTTC.

The CDR3 is CASSTGGQPQHF. CDR3 nucleotide sequence: TGTGCCAGTAGTACGGGCGGCCAGCCCCAGCATTTT. This chain connects TRBV19 to TRBJ1-5; D unclear. The CDR3 contains 12 residues. V lost 4 bases, J lost 7 bases, and 8 bases lay in between. Germline V gene data show CDR1 as LNHDA and CDR2 as SQIVND (reference sequence).

This CDR3 reads CASSSTGSGYTF. The CDR3 nucleotides are TGTGCCAGCAGCTCCACAGGGAGTGGCTACACCTTC. V gene TRBV7-9 combines with J gene TRBJ1-2, with a possible D match to TRBD1 (6 bases). V shed 4 bases and J shed 7 bases, with 10 bases lying between them. CDR1 and CDR2 (germline): SEHNR, FQNEAQ (reference sequence). This CDR3 region has 12 residues. The variable domain in full, with the rest retrieved from reference TRBV7-9 and TRBJ1-2, is DTGVSQNPRHKITKRGQNVTFRCDPISEHNRLYWYRQTLGQGPEFLTYFQNEAQLEKSRLLSDRFSAERPKGSFSTLEIQRTEQGDSAMYLCASSSTGSGYTFGSGTRLTVV.

The V and J genes are TRBV7-2 and TRBJ2-7; TRBD2 matches at 10 bases. V was clipped by 5 bases and J by 7 bases; unmatched bases: 11. This CDR3 comprises 15 residues. CDR1 SGHTA and CDR2 FQGNSA come from the germline V gene. For the CDR3, the DNA is TGTGCCAGCAGCCCTAGAGCCGGGACTAGCGTTGAGCAGTACTTC. Translation gives CASSPRAGTSVEQYF.

The rearrangement links TRBV21-1 to TRBJ1-5; the table's D call TRBD1 went unverified against the DNA. TRBV21-1 is described as a pseudogene. The CDR3 contains 14 residues. The DNA for the CDR3 is TGTATGCGACCCAGGGGTAGAGGCAATCAGCCCCAGCATTTT. Translated, it gives CMRPRGRGNQPQHF.

This chain uses TRBV15 with TRBJ1-5; TRBD1 matches at 8 bases. The CDR3 has 17 residues. The junction had 7 bases not matched to a gene; V was cut back by 1 base and J by 2 bases. Germline CDR1 is LNHNV and CDR2 is YYDKDF (reference sequence). CDR3 DNA sequence: TGTGCCACCAGCAGAGGGACAGGGAACCGTGGCAATCAGCCCCAGCATTTT. It yields the protein CATSRGTGNRGNQPQHF.